There are many counts of the clone carrying this TCR beta chain. This record comes from a study of T-cell reconstitution after alpha-beta-depleted transplantation in children. Looked up from germline, CDR1 is DFQATT and CDR2 is SNEGSKA (reference sequence). The CDR3 is 12 amino acids. V was shortened by 6 bases and J by 3 bases, with 12 bases between the two germline ends. Unique molecular identifiers were used in preparing the TCRbeta library. TCRdb re-called the PCR reads through MiXCR, storing one row per CDR3 protein. The table lists around 250,000 distinct CDR3 sequences, 9.5% to 10% of them singletons.

The TCR sequence derives from a human donor who donated a stem cell graft to a child with SCID. The sequencing used PBMCs from the stem cell graft donor, collected from the stem cell graft. The V call is TRBV20-1, the J call TRBJ2-7; D is unresolved. The CDR3 region is CSAQRLGYEQYF. DNA for the CDR3: TGCAGTGCCCAACGGCTAGGCTACGAGCAGTACTTC.